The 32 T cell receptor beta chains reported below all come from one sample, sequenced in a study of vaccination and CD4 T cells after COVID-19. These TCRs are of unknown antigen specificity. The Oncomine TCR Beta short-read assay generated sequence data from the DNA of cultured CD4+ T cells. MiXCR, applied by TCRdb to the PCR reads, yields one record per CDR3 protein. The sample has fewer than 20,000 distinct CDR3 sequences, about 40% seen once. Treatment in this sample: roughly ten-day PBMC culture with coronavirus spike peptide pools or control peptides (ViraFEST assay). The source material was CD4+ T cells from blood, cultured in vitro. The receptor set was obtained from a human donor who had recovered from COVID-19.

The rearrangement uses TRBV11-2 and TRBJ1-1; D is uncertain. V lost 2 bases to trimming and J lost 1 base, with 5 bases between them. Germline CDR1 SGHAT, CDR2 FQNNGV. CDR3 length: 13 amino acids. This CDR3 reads CASSLQQNTEAFF. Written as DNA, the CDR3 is TGTGCCAGCAGCTTACAACAGAACACTGAAGCTTTCTTT.

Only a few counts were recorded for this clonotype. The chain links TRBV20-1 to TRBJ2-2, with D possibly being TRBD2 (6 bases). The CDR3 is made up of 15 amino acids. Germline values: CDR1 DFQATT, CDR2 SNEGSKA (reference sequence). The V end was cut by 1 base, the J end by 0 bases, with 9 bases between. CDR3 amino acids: CSARVGGANTGELFF. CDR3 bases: TGCAGTGCTAGAGTCGGCGGGGCGAACACCGGGGAGCTGTTTTTT.

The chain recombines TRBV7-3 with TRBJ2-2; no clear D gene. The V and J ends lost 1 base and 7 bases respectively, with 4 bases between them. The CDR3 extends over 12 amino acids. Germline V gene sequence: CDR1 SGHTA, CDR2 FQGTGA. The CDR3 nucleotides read TGTGCCAGCAGCTTAAGCCACGGGGAGCTGTTTTTT. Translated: CASSLSHGELFF.

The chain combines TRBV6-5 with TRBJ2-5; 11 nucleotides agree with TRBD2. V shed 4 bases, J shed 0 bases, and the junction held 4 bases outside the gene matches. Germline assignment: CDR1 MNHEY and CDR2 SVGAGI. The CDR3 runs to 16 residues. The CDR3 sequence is CASSSGLAVHQETQYF. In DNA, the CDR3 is TGTGCCAGCAGTTCGGGACTAGCGGTTCACCAAGAGACCCAGTACTTC.

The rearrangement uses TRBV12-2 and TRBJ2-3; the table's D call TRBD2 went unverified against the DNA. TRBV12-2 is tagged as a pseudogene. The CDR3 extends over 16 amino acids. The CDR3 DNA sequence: TGTGCAAGTCGCTTCGGGCTAGCGGGAGTTCGGGATACGCAGTATTTT. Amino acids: CASRFGLAGVRDTQYF.

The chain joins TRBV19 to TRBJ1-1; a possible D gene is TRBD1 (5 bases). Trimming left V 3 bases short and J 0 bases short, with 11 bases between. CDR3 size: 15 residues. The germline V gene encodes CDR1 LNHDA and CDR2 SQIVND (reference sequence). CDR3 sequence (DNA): TGTGCCAGTAGTATGGGGGGGACCCTGAACACTGAAGCTTTCTTT. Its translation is CASSMGGTLNTEAFF.

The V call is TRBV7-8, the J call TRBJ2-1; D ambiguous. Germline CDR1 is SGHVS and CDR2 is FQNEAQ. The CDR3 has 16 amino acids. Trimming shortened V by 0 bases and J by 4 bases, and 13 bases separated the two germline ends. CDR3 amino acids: CASSLARLVGYNEQFF. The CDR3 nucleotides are TGTGCCAGCAGCTTAGCGAGGCTAGTAGGGTACAATGAGCAGTTCTTC.

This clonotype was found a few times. CDR3 bases: TGTGCCAGCAGAAGCGGGAACCAAGAGACCCAGTACTTC. It is translated as CASRSGNQETQYF. This chain connects TRBV28 to TRBJ2-5; 7 positions match TRBD2. Germline V lookup: CDR1 MDHEN, CDR2 SYDVKM. This CDR3 comprises 13 residues. The V gene end was trimmed by 6 bases and the J gene end by 0 bases; junction bases not matched to a gene: 1. The full variable domain, completed using reference TRBV28 and TRBJ2-5, is DVKVTQSSRYLVKRTGEKVFLECVQDMDHENMFWYRQDPGLGLRLIYFSYDVKMKEKGDIPEGYSVSREKKERFSLILESASTNQTSMYLCASRSGNQETQYFGPGTRLLVL.

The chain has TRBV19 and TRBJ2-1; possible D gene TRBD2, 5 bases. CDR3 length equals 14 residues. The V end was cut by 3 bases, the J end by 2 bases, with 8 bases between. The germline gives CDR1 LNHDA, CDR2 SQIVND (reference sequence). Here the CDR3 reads CASSIAGTYNEQFF. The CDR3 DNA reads TGTGCCAGTAGTATTGCGGGTACCTACAATGAGCAGTTCTTC.

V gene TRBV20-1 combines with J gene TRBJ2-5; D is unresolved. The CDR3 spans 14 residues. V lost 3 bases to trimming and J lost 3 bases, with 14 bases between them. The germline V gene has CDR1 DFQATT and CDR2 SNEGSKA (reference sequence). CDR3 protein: CSASGQASEETQYF. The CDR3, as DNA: TGCAGTGCTAGTGGCCAGGCAAGTGAAGAGACCCAGTACTTC.

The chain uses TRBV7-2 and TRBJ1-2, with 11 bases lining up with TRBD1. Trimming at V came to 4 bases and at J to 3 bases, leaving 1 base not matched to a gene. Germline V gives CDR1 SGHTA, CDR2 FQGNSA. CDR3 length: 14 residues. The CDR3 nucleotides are TGTGCCAGCAGCTCGGGACAGGGGGACTATGGCTACACCTTC. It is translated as CASSSGQGDYGYTF.

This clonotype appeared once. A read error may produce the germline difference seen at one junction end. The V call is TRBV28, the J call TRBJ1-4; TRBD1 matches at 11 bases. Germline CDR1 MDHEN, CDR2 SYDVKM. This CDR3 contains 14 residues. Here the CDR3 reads CASSGRDRGEKLLF. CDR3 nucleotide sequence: TGTGCCAGCAGTGGTCGGGACAGGGGGGAAAAACTGCTTTTT.

The CDR3 here is CASSLGLGSETQYF. Written as DNA, the CDR3 is TGCGCCAGCAGCTTGGGGCTGGGGTCGGAGACCCAGTACTTC. This rearrangement joins TRBV5-1 to TRBJ2-5, with D unresolved. The V gene lost 0 bases and the J gene lost 5 bases, with 11 bases spanning the gap. Germline V lookup: CDR1 SGHRS, CDR2 YFSETQ. This CDR3 comprises 14 residues.

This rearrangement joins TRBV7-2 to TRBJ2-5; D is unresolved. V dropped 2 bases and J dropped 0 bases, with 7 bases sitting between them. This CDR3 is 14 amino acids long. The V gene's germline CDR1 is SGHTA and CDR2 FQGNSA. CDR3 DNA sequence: TGTGCCAGCAGCTTATCGGAGAACCAAGAGACCCAGTACTTC. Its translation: CASSLSENQETQYF. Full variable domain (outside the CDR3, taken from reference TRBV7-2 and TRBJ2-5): GAGVSQSPSNKVTEKGKDVELRCDPISGHTALYWYRQSLGQGLEFLIYFQGNSAPDKSGLPSDRFSAERTGGSVSTLTIQRTQQEDSAVYLCASSLSENQETQYFGPGTRLLVL.

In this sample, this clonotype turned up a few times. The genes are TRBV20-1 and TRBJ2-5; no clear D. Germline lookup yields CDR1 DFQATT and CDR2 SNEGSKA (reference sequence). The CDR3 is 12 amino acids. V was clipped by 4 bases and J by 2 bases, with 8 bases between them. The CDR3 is CSAIHVQETQYF. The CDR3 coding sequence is TGCAGTGCTATTCACGTTCAAGAGACCCAGTACTTC.

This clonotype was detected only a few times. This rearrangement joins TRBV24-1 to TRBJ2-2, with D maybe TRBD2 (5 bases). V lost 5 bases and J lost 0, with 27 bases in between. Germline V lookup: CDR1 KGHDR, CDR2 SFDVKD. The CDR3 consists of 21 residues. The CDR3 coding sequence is TGTGCCACCAGTGTCCCATCGGGAAAAGATGGGGAACACGCGAACACCGGGGAGCTGTTTTTT. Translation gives CATSVPSGKDGEHANTGELFF.

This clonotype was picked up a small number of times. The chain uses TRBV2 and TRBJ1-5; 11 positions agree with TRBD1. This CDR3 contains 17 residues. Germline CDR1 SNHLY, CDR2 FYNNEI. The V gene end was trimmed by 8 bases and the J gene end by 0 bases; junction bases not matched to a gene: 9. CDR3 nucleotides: TGTGCCAGCGAACCGGGACAGGGGGACTATAGCAATCAGCCCCAGCATTTT. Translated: CASEPGQGDYSNQPQHF.

CDR3 loop: CASSSESTLSYNEQFF. The CDR3, as DNA: TGTGCCAGCAGCTCCGAATCAACACTCTCCTACAATGAGCAGTTCTTC. The V gene is TRBV7-2, the J gene TRBJ2-1, with D hard to call. The CDR3 runs to 16 residues. V was pared by 4 bases and J by 0 bases, with 13 bases between. The V gene's germline CDR1 is SGHTA and CDR2 FQGNSA.

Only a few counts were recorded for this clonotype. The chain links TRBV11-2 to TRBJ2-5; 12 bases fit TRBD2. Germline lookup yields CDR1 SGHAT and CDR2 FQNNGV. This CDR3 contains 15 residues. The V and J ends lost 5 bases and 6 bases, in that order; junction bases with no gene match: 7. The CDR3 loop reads CASSPGTSGLKTQYF. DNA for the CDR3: TGTGCCAGCAGCCCAGGGACTAGCGGGCTGAAGACCCAGTACTTC.

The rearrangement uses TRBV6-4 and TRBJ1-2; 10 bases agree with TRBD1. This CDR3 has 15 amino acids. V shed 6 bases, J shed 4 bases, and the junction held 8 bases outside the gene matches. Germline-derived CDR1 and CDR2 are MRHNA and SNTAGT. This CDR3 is CASSPGQGISYGYTF. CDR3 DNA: TGTGCCAGCAGCCCGGGACAGGGGATTTCCTATGGCTACACCTTC.

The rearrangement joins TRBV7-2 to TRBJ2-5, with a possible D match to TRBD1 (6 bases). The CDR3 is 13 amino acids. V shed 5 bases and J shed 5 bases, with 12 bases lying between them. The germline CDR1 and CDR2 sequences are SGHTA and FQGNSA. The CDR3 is CASSIGQWETQYF. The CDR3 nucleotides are TGTGCCAGCAGCATCGGACAGTGGGAGACCCAGTACTTC.

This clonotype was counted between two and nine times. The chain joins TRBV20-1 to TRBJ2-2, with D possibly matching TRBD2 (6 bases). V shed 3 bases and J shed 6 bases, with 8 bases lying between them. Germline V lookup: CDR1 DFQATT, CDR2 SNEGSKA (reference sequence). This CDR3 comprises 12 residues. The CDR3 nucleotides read TGCAGTGCTAGTTGGGGGGCCGGGGAGCTGTTTTTT. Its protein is CSASWGAGELFF.

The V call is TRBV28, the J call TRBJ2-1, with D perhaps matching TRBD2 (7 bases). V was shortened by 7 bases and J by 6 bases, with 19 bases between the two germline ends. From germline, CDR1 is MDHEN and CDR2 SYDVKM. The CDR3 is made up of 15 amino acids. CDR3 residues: CASTQGGGLINEQFF. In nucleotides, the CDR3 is TGTGCCAGCACACAAGGGGGAGGGCTAATCAATGAGCAGTTCTTC.

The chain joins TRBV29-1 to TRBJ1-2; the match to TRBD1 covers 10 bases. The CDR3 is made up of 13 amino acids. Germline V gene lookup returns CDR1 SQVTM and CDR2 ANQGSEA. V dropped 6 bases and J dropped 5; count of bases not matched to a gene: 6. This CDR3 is CSVATGGLYGYTF. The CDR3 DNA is TGCAGCGTAGCGACAGGGGGCCTGTATGGCTACACCTTC.

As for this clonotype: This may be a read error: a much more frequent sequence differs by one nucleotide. CDR3 protein: CVWNLAYQETQYF. For the CDR3, the DNA is TGTGTCTGGAACTTGGCGTACCAAGAGACCCAGTACTTC. The chain couples TRBV30 to TRBJ2-5; no definite D call. CDR3 length: 13 residues. Germline loops: CDR1 GTSNPN, CDR2 SVGIG (reference sequence).

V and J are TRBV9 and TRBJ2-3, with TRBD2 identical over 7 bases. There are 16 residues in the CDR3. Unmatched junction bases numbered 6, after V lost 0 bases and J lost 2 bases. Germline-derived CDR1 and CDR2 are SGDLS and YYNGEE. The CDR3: CASSVGNSGPTDTQYF. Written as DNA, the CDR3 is TGTGCCAGCAGCGTAGGTAATAGCGGGCCCACAGATACGCAGTATTTT.

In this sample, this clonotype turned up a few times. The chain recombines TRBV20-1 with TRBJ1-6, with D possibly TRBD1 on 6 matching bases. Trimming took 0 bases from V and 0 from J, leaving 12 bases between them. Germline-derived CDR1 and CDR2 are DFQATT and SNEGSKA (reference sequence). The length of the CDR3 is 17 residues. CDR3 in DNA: TGCAGTGCTAGAGATCGGGGGGCCCGCTCCTATAATTCACCCCTCCACTTT. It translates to CSARDRGARSYNSPLHF.

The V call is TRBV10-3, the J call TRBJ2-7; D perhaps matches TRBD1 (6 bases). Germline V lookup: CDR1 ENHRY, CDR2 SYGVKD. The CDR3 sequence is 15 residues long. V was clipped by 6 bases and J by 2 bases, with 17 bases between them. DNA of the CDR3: TGTGCCATCAGGGACGGATTGGGGGCTACCTACGAGCAGTACTTC. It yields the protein CAIRDGLGATYEQYF.

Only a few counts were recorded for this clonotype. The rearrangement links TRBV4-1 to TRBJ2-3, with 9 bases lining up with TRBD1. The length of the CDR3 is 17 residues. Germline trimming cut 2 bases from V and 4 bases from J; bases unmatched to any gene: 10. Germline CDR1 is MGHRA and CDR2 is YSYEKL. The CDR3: CASSQPGQGRDSDTQYF. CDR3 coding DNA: TGCGCCAGCAGCCAACCGGGACAGGGTCGTGACTCAGATACGCAGTATTTT.

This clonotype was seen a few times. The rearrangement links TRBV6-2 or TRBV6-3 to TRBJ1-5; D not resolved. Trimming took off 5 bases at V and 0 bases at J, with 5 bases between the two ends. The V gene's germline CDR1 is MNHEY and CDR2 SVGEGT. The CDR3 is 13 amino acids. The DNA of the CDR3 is TGTGCCAGCAGTGATCATAGCAATCAGCCCCAGCATTTT. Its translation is CASSDHSNQPQHF.

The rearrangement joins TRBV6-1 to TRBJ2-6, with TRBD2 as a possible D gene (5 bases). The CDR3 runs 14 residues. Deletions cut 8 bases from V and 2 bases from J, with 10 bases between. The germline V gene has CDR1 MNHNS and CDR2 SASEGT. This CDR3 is CASGGGPGANVLTF. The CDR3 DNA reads TGTGCCAGCGGAGGCGGGCCTGGGGCCAACGTCCTGACTTTC.

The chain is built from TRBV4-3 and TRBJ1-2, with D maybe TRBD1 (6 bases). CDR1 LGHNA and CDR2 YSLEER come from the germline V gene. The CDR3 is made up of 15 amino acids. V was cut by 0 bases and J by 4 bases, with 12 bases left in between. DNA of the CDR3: TGCGCCAGCAGCCAAGATCTCACAGGGAGCTATGGCTACACCTTC. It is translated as CASSQDLTGSYGYTF.